The 23 T cell receptor beta chains given below trace back to one sample, sequenced in a study of CD8 T cells in Susac syndrome. RNA amounts of roughly 0.45 to 1 ug underwent reverse transcription with random hexamers. TCRdb analysed the immunoSEQ multiplex PCR reads with MiXCR anew, one entry per CDR3 protein. The sample contains 100,000 to 150,000 distinct CDR3 sequences, around 95% of which appear only once. Specimen: CD4+ T cells from PBMCs. The receptors were gathered from a human donor in good health.

The chain joins TRBV7-2 to TRBJ1-1; 7 bases match TRBD1. Germline-derived CDR1 and CDR2 are SGHTA and FQGNSA. This CDR3 has 14 residues. V was clipped by 3 bases and J by 3 bases; unmatched bases: 4. The CDR3 loop reads CASSFPGGYTEAFF. In DNA, the CDR3 is TGTGCCAGCAGCTTCCCAGGGGGGTACACTGAAGCTTTCTTT.

V gene TRBV20-1 combines with J gene TRBJ1-5; a weak D match, TRBD1 (5 bases). The germline V gene encodes CDR1 DFQATT and CDR2 SNEGSKA (reference sequence). This CDR3 is 13 amino acids long. Trimming took 6 bases from V and 4 from J, leaving 13 bases between them. CDR3 in amino acids: CSAQQGWNQPQHF. The CDR3 nucleotides read TGCAGTGCCCAGCAGGGTTGGAATCAGCCCCAGCATTTT.

CDR3 sequence: CSARGKNNQPQHF. The DNA for the CDR3 is TGCAGTGCTAGGGGTAAGAATAATCAGCCCCAGCATTTT. This rearrangement joins TRBV20-1 to TRBJ1-5; D is ambiguous. There are 13 residues in the CDR3. The germline gives CDR1 DFQATT, CDR2 SNEGSKA (reference sequence). The V end lost 3 bases, the J end lost 4 bases, and 10 bases lay between the germline ends.

This sequence joins TRBV7-2 and TRBJ1-2, with no clear D. This CDR3 comprises 13 residues. The V end lost 5 bases, the J end lost 8 bases, and 15 bases lay between the germline ends. Germline CDR1 is SGHTA and CDR2 is FQGNSA. The CDR3 bases are TGTGCCAGCAGCGAGTCCCCGCAACAGGGCTACACCTTC. Residues: CASSESPQQGYTF. Filled out from reference TRBV7-2 and TRBJ1-2, the complete variable domain reads GAGVSQSPSNKVTEKGKDVELRCDPISGHTALYWYRQSLGQGLEFLIYFQGNSAPDKSGLPSDRFSAERTGGSVSTLTIQRTQQEDSAVYLCASSESPQQGYTFGSGTRLTVV.

V and J are TRBV5-4 and TRBJ2-3, with a weak D call TRBD2 (6 bases). The germline V gene encodes CDR1 SGHNT and CDR2 YYREEE (reference sequence). Trimming cost V 6 bases and J 3 bases, with 11 bases left between them. The CDR3 covers 13 residues. The CDR3 nucleotides are TGTGCCAGCACCATACGGGGGACAGATACGCAGTATTTT. Protein product: CASTIRGTDTQYF.

The V gene is TRBV20-1, the J gene TRBJ2-3; 14 nucleotides agree with TRBD2. This CDR3 spans 16 amino acids. The trim removed 6 bases at V and 6 bases at J, leaving 11 bases unmatched. Germline V gives CDR1 DFQATT, CDR2 SNEGSKA (reference sequence). The CDR3 protein is CSAPGLAGVEADTQYF. As DNA, the CDR3 is TGCAGTGCCCCGGGACTAGCGGGAGTGGAGGCGGATACGCAGTATTTT.

This clonotype has only one observation. The J gene is TRBJ2-5, the V gene TRBV20-1; D gene ambiguous. The germline V gene has CDR1 DFQATT and CDR2 SNEGSKA (reference sequence). There are 13 residues in the CDR3. Trimming cost V 0 bases and J 7 bases, with 12 bases left between them. The CDR3 protein is CSARDELSGTQYF. The CDR3 coding sequence is TGCAGTGCTAGAGATGAGTTGTCAGGGACCCAGTACTTC.

This clonotype was found once. This rearrangement joins TRBV20-1 to TRBJ1-1, with TRBD1 as a possible D gene (6 bases). The CDR3 totals 13 residues. Germline V gives CDR1 DFQATT, CDR2 SNEGSKA (reference sequence). V shed 1 base and J shed 6 bases, with 12 bases lying between them. CDR3 nucleotide sequence: TGCAGTGCTAGAGCCGGGCAGGGGCCTGAAGCTTTCTTT. This gives the protein CSARAGQGPEAFF.

This chain links TRBV5-4 with TRBJ1-2; D is perhaps TRBD1 (5 bases). V lost 2 bases, J lost 8 bases, and 13 bases lay in between. This CDR3 is built from 13 residues. CDR1 and CDR2 from the germline V gene are SGHNT and YYREEE (reference sequence). The chain's CDR3 is CASSLQDRRGYTF. As DNA, the CDR3 is TGTGCCAGCAGCTTACAAGACAGAAGAGGCTACACCTTC.

The chain employs TRBV20-1 and TRBJ2-3; TRBD2 matches 10 bases. The CDR3 contains 17 residues. Trimming removed 3 bases from V and 1 base from J; junction bases left unmatched: 10. Germline V gene sequence: CDR1 DFQATT, CDR2 SNEGSKA (reference sequence). The CDR3 loop reads CSASGGSSGSGTDTQYF. In DNA, the CDR3 is TGCAGTGCTAGTGGGGGATCTAGCGGGAGCGGCACAGATACGCAGTATTTT.

This rearrangement joins TRBV3-1 to TRBJ2-1; 14 positions agree with TRBD2. CDR1 LGHDT and CDR2 YNNKEL come from the germline V gene (reference sequence). The CDR3 totals 15 residues. V lost 4 bases and J lost 7; bases outside the gene matches: 3. The CDR3 DNA follows: TGTGCCAGCAGCCGGGGACTAGCGGGAGAAAATGAGCAGTTCTTC. It translates to CASSRGLAGENEQFF.

The gene calls are TRBV7-8 and TRBJ2-5; D might be TRBD2 (5 bases). Germline values: CDR1 SGHVS, CDR2 FQNEAQ. The CDR3 totals 14 residues. Trimming stripped 2 bases from V and 7 bases from J, with 14 bases between. The CDR3 loop is CASSLRFSRGTQYF. The CDR3 region has the DNA TGTGCCAGCAGCTTAAGATTTAGCCGGGGGACCCAGTACTTC.

This chain joins TRBV5-1 and TRBJ2-7; TRBD2 might be the D (6 bases). CDR1 SGHRS and CDR2 YFSETQ come from the germline V gene. The V gene lost 2 bases and the J gene lost 7 bases, with 22 bases spanning the gap. The CDR3 contains 16 residues. The CDR3 sequence: CASSFGGIEPTGEQYF. The CDR3 nucleotides read TGCGCCAGCAGCTTCGGAGGGATAGAACCCACGGGGGAGCAGTACTTC. Using reference TRBV5-1 and TRBJ2-7 for the parts outside the CDR3, the full variable domain is KAGVTQTPRYLIKTRGQQVTLSCSPISGHRSVSWYQQTPGQGLQFLFEYFSETQRNKGNFPGRFSGRQFSNSRSEMNVSTLELGDSALYLCASSFGGIEPTGEQYFGPGTRLTVT.

The rearrangement joins TRBV29-1 to TRBJ2-1; 9 positions agree with TRBD2. The CDR3 extends over 17 amino acids. From germline, CDR1 is SQVTM and CDR2 ANQGSEA. Germline trimming cut 3 bases from V and 2 bases from J; bases unmatched to any gene: 11. CDR3 in amino acids: CSVEEGSGSPPYNEQFF. CDR3 nucleotides: TGCAGCGTTGAGGAAGGTAGCGGGAGCCCACCCTACAATGAGCAGTTCTTC.

V gene TRBV11-2 combines with J gene TRBJ2-3; TRBD2 matches at 11 bases. The germline CDR1 and CDR2 sequences are SGHAT and FQNNGV. Germline trimming cut 4 bases from V and 4 bases from J; bases unmatched to any gene: 10. This CDR3 has 17 residues. CDR3 nucleotide sequence: TGTGCCAGCAGCTCCCACCCCGGGACTAGCGGTTCAGATACGCAGTATTTT. Protein product: CASSSHPGTSGSDTQYF.

V and J are TRBV30 and TRBJ2-7, with D perhaps TRBD1 (5 bases). Deletions cut 0 bases from V and 3 bases from J, with 9 bases between. Germline-derived CDR1 and CDR2 are GTSNPN and SVGIG (reference sequence). The CDR3 length is 13 residues. The CDR3 sequence is CAWSVVRDYEQYF. CDR3 in DNA: TGTGCCTGGAGTGTAGTCAGGGACTACGAGCAGTACTTC.

The chain links TRBV5-1 to TRBJ2-5, with D possibly being TRBD1 (6 bases). Germline loops: CDR1 SGHRS, CDR2 YFSETQ. V lost 4 bases and J 4 bases, leaving 11 bases between the germline ends. CDR3 size: 13 residues. CDR3: CASSGRGPETQYF. The CDR3 bases are TGCGCCAGCAGCGGCAGGGGCCCAGAGACCCAGTACTTC.

The chain employs TRBV27 and TRBJ1-2; no firm D call. The CDR3 has 15 residues. Germline lookup yields CDR1 MNHEY and CDR2 SMNVEV (reference sequence). Between the trimmed V and J ends, which lost 7 bases and 1 base, there was a span of 16 bases. As DNA, the CDR3 is TGTGCCAGCAAGGCAGAAGCCGTGAATAACTATGGCTACACCTTC. Translation gives CASKAEAVNNYGYTF.

The chain recombines TRBV20-1 with TRBJ2-1; 7 bases align to TRBD2. This CDR3 is built from 12 residues. Per germline, CDR1 DFQATT and CDR2 SNEGSKA (reference sequence). V lost 3 bases, J lost 6 bases, and 2 bases stayed unmatched. The CDR3 reads CSASAGVNEQFF. The CDR3 coding sequence is TGCAGTGCTAGTGCGGGAGTCAATGAGCAGTTCTTC.

V and J are TRBV3-1 and TRBJ1-1; TRBD1 matches at 9 bases. Looked up from germline, CDR1 is LGHDT and CDR2 is YNNKEL (reference sequence). J was trimmed by 4 bases and V by 6 bases; bases with no gene match: 15. The CDR3 runs 17 residues. The CDR3: CASRQRTGATRGTEAFF. Here the CDR3 DNA reads TGTGCCAGCAGGCAGAGGACAGGGGCTACCCGGGGCACTGAAGCTTTCTTT.

V gene TRBV30 combines with J gene TRBJ1-3; no firm D call. Germline-derived CDR1 and CDR2 are GTSNPN and SVGIG (reference sequence). The CDR3 loop spans 14 amino acids. V was trimmed by 4 bases and J by 0 bases, leaving 10 bases between them. The CDR3 reads CAWKVMSSGNTIYF. DNA for the CDR3: TGTGCCTGGAAGGTGATGTCCTCTGGAAACACCATATATTTT.

The chain couples TRBV2 to TRBJ2-1; D is perhaps TRBD2 (5 bases). Germline CDR1 and CDR2: SNHLY and FYNNEI. The CDR3 runs 14 residues. Trimming left V 8 bases short and J 0 bases short, with 11 bases between. The CDR3 bases are TGTGCCAGCGCGGGCCATAGCTCCTACAATGAGCAGTTCTTC. It translates to CASAGHSSYNEQFF.

This rearrangement joins TRBV20-1 to TRBJ2-1; 10 nucleotides align to TRBD2. V was clipped by 6 bases and J by 6 bases; unmatched bases: 5. The CDR3 has 13 amino acids. Germline CDR1 and CDR2: DFQATT and SNEGSKA (reference sequence). CDR3 nucleotide sequence: TGCAGTGCCCCGCGACTAGCGGGCAATGAGCAGTTCTTC. Its protein is CSAPRLAGNEQFF.